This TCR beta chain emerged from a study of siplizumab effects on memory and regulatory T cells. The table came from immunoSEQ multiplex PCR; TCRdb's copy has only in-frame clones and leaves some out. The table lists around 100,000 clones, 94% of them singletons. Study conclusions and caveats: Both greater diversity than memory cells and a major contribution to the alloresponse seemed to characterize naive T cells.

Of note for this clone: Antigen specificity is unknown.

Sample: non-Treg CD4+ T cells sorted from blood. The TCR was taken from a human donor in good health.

Here the CDR3 DNA reads TGTGCCAGCAGAAAAACAGGGGAGTCCTACAATGAGCAGTTCTTC. Its translation: CASRKTGESYNEQFF. The chain is built from TRBV2 and TRBJ2-1; 7 nucleotides agree with TRBD1. Germline CDR1 and CDR2: SNHLY and FYNNEI. The CDR3 extends over 15 amino acids. V dropped 6 bases and J dropped 1; count of bases not matched to a gene: 6.